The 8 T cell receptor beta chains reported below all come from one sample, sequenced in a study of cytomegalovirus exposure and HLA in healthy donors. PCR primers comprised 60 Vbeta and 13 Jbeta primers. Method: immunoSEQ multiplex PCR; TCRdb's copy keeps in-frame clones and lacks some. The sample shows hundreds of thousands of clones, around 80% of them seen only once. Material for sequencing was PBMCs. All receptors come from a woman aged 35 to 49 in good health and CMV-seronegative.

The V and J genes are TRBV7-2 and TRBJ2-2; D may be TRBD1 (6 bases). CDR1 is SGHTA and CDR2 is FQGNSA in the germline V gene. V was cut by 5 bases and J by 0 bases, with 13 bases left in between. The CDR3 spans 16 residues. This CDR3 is CASSDGRQANTGELFF. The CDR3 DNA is TGTGCCAGCAGCGACGGACGACAGGCGAACACCGGGGAGCTGTTTTTT.

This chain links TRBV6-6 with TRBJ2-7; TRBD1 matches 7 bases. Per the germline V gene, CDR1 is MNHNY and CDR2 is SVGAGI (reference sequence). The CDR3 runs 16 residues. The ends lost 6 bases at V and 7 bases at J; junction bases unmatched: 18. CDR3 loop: CASRTHGTALGEEQYF. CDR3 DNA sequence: TGTGCCAGCAGAACCCATGGGACAGCCCTTGGTGAGGAGCAGTACTTC.

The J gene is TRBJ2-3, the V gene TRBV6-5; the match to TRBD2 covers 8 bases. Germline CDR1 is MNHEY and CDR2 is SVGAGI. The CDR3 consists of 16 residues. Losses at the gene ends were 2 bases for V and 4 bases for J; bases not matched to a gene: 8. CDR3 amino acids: CASSYLGGGTADTQYF. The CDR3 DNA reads TGTGCCAGCAGTTACCTGGGCGGGGGGACCGCAGATACGCAGTATTTT.

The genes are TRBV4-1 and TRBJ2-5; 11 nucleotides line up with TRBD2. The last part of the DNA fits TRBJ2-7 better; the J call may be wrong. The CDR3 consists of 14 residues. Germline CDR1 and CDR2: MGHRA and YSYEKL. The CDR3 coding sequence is TGCGCCAGCAGCCCTAGCGGGGGGACCTACGAGCAGTACTTC. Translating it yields CASSPSGGTYEQYF.

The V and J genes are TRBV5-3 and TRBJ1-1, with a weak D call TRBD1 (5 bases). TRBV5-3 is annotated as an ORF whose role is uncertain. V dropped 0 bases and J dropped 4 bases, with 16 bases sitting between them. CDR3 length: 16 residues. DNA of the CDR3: TGTGCCAGAAGCTTGGTATTCGCAGGGTTCAGCACTGAAGCTTTCTTT. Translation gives CARSLVFAGFSTEAFF.

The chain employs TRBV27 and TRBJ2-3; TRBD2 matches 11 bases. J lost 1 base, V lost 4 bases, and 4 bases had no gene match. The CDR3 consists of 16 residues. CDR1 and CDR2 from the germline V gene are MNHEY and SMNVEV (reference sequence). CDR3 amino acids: CASSSETSGGTDTQYF. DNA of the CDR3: TGTGCCAGCAGTTCAGAGACTAGCGGGGGCACAGATACGCAGTATTTT.

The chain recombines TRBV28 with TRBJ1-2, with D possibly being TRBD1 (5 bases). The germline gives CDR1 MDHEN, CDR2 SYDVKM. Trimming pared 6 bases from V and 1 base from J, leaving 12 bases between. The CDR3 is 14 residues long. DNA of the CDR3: TGTGCCAGCAGCCGGGGGACGGTTAACTATGGCTACACCTTC. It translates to CASSRGTVNYGYTF.

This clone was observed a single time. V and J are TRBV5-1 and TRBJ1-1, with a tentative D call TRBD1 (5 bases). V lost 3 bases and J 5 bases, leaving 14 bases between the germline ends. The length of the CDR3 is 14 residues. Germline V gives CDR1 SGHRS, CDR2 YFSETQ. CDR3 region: CASSSSRGRTEAFF. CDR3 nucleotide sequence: TGCGCCAGCAGCTCCTCCCGGGGGAGGACTGAAGCTTTCTTT.